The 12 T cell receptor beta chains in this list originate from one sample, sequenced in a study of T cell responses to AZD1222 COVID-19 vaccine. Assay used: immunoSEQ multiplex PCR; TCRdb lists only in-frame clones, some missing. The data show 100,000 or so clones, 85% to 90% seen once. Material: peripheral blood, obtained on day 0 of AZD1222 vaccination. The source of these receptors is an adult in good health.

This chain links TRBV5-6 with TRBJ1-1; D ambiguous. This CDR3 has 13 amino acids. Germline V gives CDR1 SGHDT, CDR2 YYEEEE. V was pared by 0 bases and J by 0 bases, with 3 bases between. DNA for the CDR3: TGTGCCAGCAGCTTGGTTCTGAACACTGAAGCTTTCTTT. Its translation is CASSLVLNTEAFF.

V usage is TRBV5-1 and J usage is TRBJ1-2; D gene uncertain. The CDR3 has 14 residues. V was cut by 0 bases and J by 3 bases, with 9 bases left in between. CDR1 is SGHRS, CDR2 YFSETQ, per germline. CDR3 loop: CASSLAEQHYGYTF. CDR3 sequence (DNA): TGCGCCAGCAGCTTGGCCGAACAGCACTATGGCTACACCTTC.

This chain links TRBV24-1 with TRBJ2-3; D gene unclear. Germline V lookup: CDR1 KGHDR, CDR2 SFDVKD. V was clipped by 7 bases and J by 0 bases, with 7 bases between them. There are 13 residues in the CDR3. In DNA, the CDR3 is TGTGCCACCAGGGCAAGGAGCACAGATACGCAGTATTTT. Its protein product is CATRARSTDTQYF.

The DNA of the CDR3 is TGTGCCAGCAGCGTAGAAACAGGCTACTACAATGAGCAGTTCTTC. This gives the protein CASSVETGYYNEQFF. The chain carries TRBV9 and TRBJ2-1, with D possibly TRBD1 on 5 matching bases. This CDR3 is 15 amino acids long. V was clipped by 0 bases and J by 3 bases, with 10 bases between them. Germline loops: CDR1 SGDLS, CDR2 YYNGEE.

In DNA, the CDR3 is TGTGCCAGCAGTACGGGCAGTATCAGAAGCTACACCTTC. This translates into CASSTGSIRSYTF. The V call is TRBV6-2 or TRBV6-3, the J call TRBJ1-2; D gene ambiguous. The V end lost 5 bases, the J end lost 9 bases, and 16 bases lay between the germline ends. The CDR3 has 13 amino acids. Per the germline V gene, CDR1 is MNHEY and CDR2 is SVGEGT.

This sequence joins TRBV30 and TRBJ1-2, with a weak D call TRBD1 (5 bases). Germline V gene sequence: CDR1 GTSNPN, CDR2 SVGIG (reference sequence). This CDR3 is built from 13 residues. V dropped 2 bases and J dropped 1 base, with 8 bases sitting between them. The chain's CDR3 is CAWSRGDNYGYTF. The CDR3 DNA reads TGTGCCTGGAGTCGGGGCGATAACTATGGCTACACCTTC.

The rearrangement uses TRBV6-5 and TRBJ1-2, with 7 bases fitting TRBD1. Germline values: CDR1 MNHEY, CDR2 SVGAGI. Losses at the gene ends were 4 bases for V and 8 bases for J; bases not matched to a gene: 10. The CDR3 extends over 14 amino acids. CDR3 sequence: CASSWDSGSWGYTF. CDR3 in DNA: TGTGCCAGCAGTTGGGACAGCGGATCGTGGGGCTACACCTTC.

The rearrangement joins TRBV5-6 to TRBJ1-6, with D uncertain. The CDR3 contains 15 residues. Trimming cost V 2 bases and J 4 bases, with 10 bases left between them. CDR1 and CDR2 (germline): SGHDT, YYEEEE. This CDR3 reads CASSFHGPYNSPLHF. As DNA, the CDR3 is TGTGCCAGCAGCTTTCACGGACCATATAATTCACCCCTCCACTTT.

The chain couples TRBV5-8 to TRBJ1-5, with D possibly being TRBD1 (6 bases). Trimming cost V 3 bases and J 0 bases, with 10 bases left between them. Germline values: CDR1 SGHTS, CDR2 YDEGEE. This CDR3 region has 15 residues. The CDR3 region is CASSSGVVSNQPQHF. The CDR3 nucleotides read TGTGCCAGCAGCTCAGGGGTCGTTAGCAATCAGCCCCAGCATTTT. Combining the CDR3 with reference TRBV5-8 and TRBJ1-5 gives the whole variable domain EAGVTQSPTHLIKTRGQQATLRCSPISGHTSVYWYQQALGLGLQFLLWYDEGEERNRGNFPPRFSGRQFPNYSSELNVNALELEDSALYLCASSSGVVSNQPQHFGDGTRLSIL.

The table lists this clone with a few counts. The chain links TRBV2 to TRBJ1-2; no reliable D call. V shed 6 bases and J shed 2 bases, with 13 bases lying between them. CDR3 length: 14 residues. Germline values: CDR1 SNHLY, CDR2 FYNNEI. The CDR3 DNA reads TGTGCCAGCAGATTCGGGAGAGTAAACTATGGCTACACCTTC. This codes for CASRFGRVNYGYTF. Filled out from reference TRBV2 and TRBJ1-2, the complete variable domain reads EPEVTQTPSHQVTQMGQEVILRCVPISNHLYFYWYRQILGQKVEFLVSFYNNEISEKSEIFDDQFSVERPDGSNFTLKIRSTKLEDSAMYFCASRFGRVNYGYTFGSGTRLTVV.

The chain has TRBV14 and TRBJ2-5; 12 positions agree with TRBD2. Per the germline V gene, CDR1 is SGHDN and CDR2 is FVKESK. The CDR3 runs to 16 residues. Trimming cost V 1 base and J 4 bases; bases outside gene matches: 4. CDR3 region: CASSQGLTSGGETQYF. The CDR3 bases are TGTGCCAGCAGCCAAGGCCTGACTAGCGGGGGAGAGACCCAGTACTTC.

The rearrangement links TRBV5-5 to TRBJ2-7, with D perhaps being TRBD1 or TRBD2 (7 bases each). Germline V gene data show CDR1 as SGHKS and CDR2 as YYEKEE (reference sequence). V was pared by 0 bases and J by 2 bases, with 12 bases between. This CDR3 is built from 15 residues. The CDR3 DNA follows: TGTGCCAGCAGCTTGGAGCGGGACAGTCCCTACGAGCAGTACTTC. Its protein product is CASSLERDSPYEQYF.